These 31 T cell receptor beta chains share one sample of origin, sequenced in a study of cytomegalovirus exposure and HLA in healthy donors. Sequenced by immunoSEQ multiplex PCR; TCRdb stores in-frame clones only, minus some. The sample holds 130,000 or so clones, about 83% seen once. Sequencing input: PBMCs. The origin of the receptors is a woman younger than 45 in good health and CMV-seronegative.

The rearrangement links TRBV5-6 to TRBJ2-7, with 9 bases that match TRBD2. Germline trimming cut 4 bases from V and 0 bases from J; bases unmatched to any gene: 2. This CDR3 region has 14 residues. Germline values: CDR1 SGHDT, CDR2 YYEEEE. The CDR3 sequence is CASSSSGSSYEQYF. CDR3 sequence (DNA): TGTGCCAGCAGCAGTAGCGGGAGCTCCTACGAGCAGTACTTC. The full variable domain, completed using reference TRBV5-6 and TRBJ2-7, is DAGVTQSPTHLIKTRGQQVTLRCSPKSGHDTVSWYQQALGQGPQFIFQYYEEEERQRGNFPDRFSGHQFPNYSSELNVNALLLGDSALYLCASSSSGSSYEQYFGPGTRLTVT.

This clone was counted a few times. J is TRBJ1-5 and V is TRBV5-1, with 7 bases that match TRBD1. The V gene end was trimmed by 0 bases and the J gene end by 4 bases; junction bases not matched to a gene: 4. The CDR3 extends over 15 amino acids. Germline V gene lookup returns CDR1 SGHRS and CDR2 YFSETQ. This CDR3 reads CASSLEGTVNQPQHF. CDR3 DNA: TGCGCCAGCAGCTTGGAAGGGACAGTTAATCAGCCCCAGCATTTT.

DNA for the CDR3: TGTGCCAGCAGTCAGACCGGGACAGCGGTCGGCGAGCAGTACTTC. Translating it yields CASSQTGTAVGEQYF. The chain has TRBV27 and TRBJ2-7, with 7 bases lining up with TRBD1. Germline V gene lookup returns CDR1 MNHEY and CDR2 SMNVEV (reference sequence). CDR3 length equals 15 residues. The junction had 13 bases not matched to a gene; V was cut back by 5 bases and J by 6 bases.

This chain links TRBV6-1 with TRBJ2-7, with 12 bases lining up with TRBD2. Germline V CDR1 and CDR2: MNHNS, SASEGT. The CDR3 is 15 residues long. V dropped 4 bases and J dropped 2; count of bases not matched to a gene: 3. Here the CDR3 reads CASSATSGGPYEQYF. The DNA of the CDR3 is TGTGCCAGCAGTGCGACTAGCGGGGGACCCTACGAGCAGTACTTC.

The chain is built from TRBV28 and TRBJ1-1, with a possible D match to TRBD1 (5 bases). CDR1 is MDHEN, CDR2 SYDVKM, per germline. V was clipped by 4 bases and J by 5 bases, with 20 bases between them. The CDR3 contains 16 residues. The CDR3 coding sequence is TGTGCCAGCAGTTCCCTCGACAGTCCCTACATGACTGAAGCTTTCTTT. Encoded protein: CASSSLDSPYMTEAFF.

The chain links TRBV9 to TRBJ2-3; D is uncertain. The V end was cut by 4 bases, the J end by 4 bases, with 10 bases between. From germline, CDR1 is SGDLS and CDR2 YYNGEE. This CDR3 has 13 amino acids. Here the CDR3 DNA reads TGTGCCAGCAGCTTTTCCCGAGCAGATACGCAGTATTTT. Protein product: CASSFSRADTQYF.

The count of this clone is one. This chain joins TRBV27 and TRBJ1-4; the match to TRBD1 covers 8 bases. CDR1 and CDR2 (germline): MNHEY, SMNVEV (reference sequence). The CDR3 spans 15 residues. Trimming cost V 5 bases and J 5 bases; bases outside gene matches: 7. CDR3 loop: CASSPRDRSNEKLFF. CDR3 sequence (DNA): TGTGCCAGCAGTCCTAGGGACAGGTCAAATGAAAAACTGTTTTTT.

The rearrangement links TRBV19 to TRBJ2-1, with TRBD1 matching 9 bases. Germline CDR1 and CDR2: LNHDA and SQIVND (reference sequence). CDR3 length: 14 residues. V gave up 1 base and J gave up 7 bases; unmatched junction bases: 2. CDR3 amino acids: CASSIGTGVNEQFF. The CDR3 nucleotides read TGTGCCAGTAGTATAGGGACAGGGGTGAATGAGCAGTTCTTC.

V and J are TRBV4-1 and TRBJ1-1; 9 positions agree with TRBD1. Losses at the gene ends were 6 bases for V and 2 bases for J; bases not matched to a gene: 1. The CDR3 consists of 13 residues. Germline V gives CDR1 MGHRA, CDR2 YSYEKL. The CDR3 here is CASRGQGNTEAFF. The CDR3 DNA reads as TGCGCCAGCAGGGGACAGGGAAACACTGAAGCTTTCTTT.

V is TRBV6-5 and J is TRBJ2-7, with D possibly TRBD1 on 5 matching bases. The CDR3 consists of 14 residues. Germline V gene sequence: CDR1 MNHEY, CDR2 SVGAGI. The V end was cut by 2 bases, the J end by 0 bases, with 8 bases between. The CDR3 coding sequence is TGTGCCAGCAGTTACCAGGGCAGCTCCTACGAGCAGTACTTC. It specifies CASSYQGSSYEQYF.

The chain couples TRBV7-8 to TRBJ1-4; no definite D call. This CDR3 has 15 amino acids. CDR1 is SGHVS and CDR2 is FQNEAQ in the germline V gene. The V and J ends lost 4 bases and 0 bases respectively, with 9 bases between them. This CDR3 reads CASSSREATNEKLFF. The DNA of the CDR3 is TGTGCCAGCAGCTCCCGGGAGGCAACTAATGAAAAACTGTTTTTT.

The rearrangement links TRBV5-1 to TRBJ1-1; tentative D call: TRBD1 (6 bases). The CDR3 consists of 13 residues. The germline V and J ends were trimmed by 5 bases and 5 bases, with 13 bases remaining between them. Germline-derived CDR1 and CDR2 are SGHRS and YFSETQ. The CDR3: CASRKQGFTEAFF. In DNA, the CDR3 is TGCGCCAGCAGAAAACAGGGTTTTACTGAAGCTTTCTTT. The full variable domain, completed using reference TRBV5-1 and TRBJ1-1, is KAGVTQTPRYLIKTRGQQVTLSCSPISGHRSVSWYQQTPGQGLQFLFEYFSETQRNKGNFPGRFSGRQFSNSRSEMNVSTLELGDSALYLCASRKQGFTEAFFGQGTRLTVV.

The chain's CDR3 is CASSAGTGNYGYTF. The DNA for the CDR3 is TGTGCCAGCAGCGCCGGGACAGGGAACTATGGCTACACCTTC. The chain has TRBV9 and TRBJ1-2, with TRBD1 matching 9 bases. This CDR3 is 14 amino acids long. Germline V gene data show CDR1 as SGDLS and CDR2 as YYNGEE. J lost 2 bases, V lost 3 bases, and 2 bases had no gene match.

The chain carries TRBV7-2 and TRBJ2-2, with TRBD1 as a possible D gene (7 bases). The CDR3 covers 14 residues. Looked up from germline, CDR1 is SGHTA and CDR2 is FQGNSA. V was trimmed by 6 bases and J by 4 bases, leaving 12 bases between them. This CDR3 reads CASRRDSGTGELFF. The CDR3 DNA reads TGTGCCAGCAGGCGGGACAGTGGCACCGGGGAGCTGTTTTTT. The whole variable domain, remainder taken from reference TRBV7-2 and TRBJ2-2, is GAGVSQSPSNKVTEKGKDVELRCDPISGHTALYWYRQSLGQGLEFLIYFQGNSAPDKSGLPSDRFSAERTGGSVSTLTIQRTQQEDSAVYLCASRRDSGTGELFFGEGSRLTVL.

The chain joins TRBV4-3 to TRBJ2-7; 7 bases agree with TRBD2. CDR3 length equals 17 residues. In germline, CDR1 is LGHNA, CDR2 YSLEER. V shed 0 bases and J 3 bases; nucleotides not matched to a gene: 11. DNA of the CDR3: TGCGCCAGCAGCCAAGAGACCGGGACTACCCCCTTCTACGAGCAGTACTTC. This encodes CASSQETGTTPFYEQYF.

This chain joins TRBV4-3 and TRBJ2-5; D is possibly TRBD1 (6 bases). V dropped 3 bases and J dropped 7 bases, with 18 bases sitting between them. Looked up from germline, CDR1 is LGHNA and CDR2 is YSLEER. This CDR3 has 15 amino acids. The CDR3 region has the DNA TGCGCCAGCAGCCAGGGGGCAATAGCCAGGGGGACCCAGTACTTC. This translates into CASSQGAIARGTQYF.

J is TRBJ2-7 and V is TRBV5-1, with TRBD2 matching over 15 bases. Germline V gives CDR1 SGHRS, CDR2 YFSETQ. CDR3 length: 17 amino acids. After removal of 4 bases from V and 3 bases from J, the junction contained 8 bases not matched to a gene. The CDR3 region is CASSPGTSGGLGYEQYF. The CDR3 DNA is TGCGCCAGCAGCCCCGGGACTAGCGGGGGGTTGGGCTACGAGCAGTACTTC. Looking up the rest from reference TRBV5-1 and TRBJ2-7 gives the full variable domain: KAGVTQTPRYLIKTRGQQVTLSCSPISGHRSVSWYQQTPGQGLQFLFEYFSETQRNKGNFPGRFSGRQFSNSRSEMNVSTLELGDSALYLCASSPGTSGGLGYEQYFGPGTRLTVT.

The J gene is TRBJ2-5, the V gene TRBV11-2, with TRBD1 identical over 8 bases. The length of the CDR3 is 15 residues. Germline V CDR1 and CDR2: SGHAT, FQNNGV. Germline trimming cut 0 bases from V and 4 bases from J; bases unmatched to any gene: 4. In DNA, the CDR3 is TGTGCCAGCAGCTTAGAGGCAGGGGGCAGAGAGACCCAGTACTTC. Translation gives CASSLEAGGRETQYF.

CDR3 nucleotides: TGTGCCAGTCAGACAGATAACTATGGCTACACCTTC. Protein product: CASQTDNYGYTF. This sequence joins TRBV2 and TRBJ1-2; D is possibly TRBD1 (5 bases). Trimming pared 9 bases from V and 1 base from J, leaving 9 bases between. The CDR3 sequence is 12 residues long. CDR1 is SNHLY and CDR2 is FYNNEI in the germline V gene. Based on the CDR3 plus reference TRBV2 and TRBJ1-2, the full variable domain is EPEVTQTPSHQVTQMGQEVILRCVPISNHLYFYWYRQILGQKVEFLVSFYNNEISEKSEIFDDQFSVERPDGSNFTLKIRSTKLEDSAMYFCASQTDNYGYTFGSGTRLTVV.

The J gene is TRBJ2-1, the V gene TRBV11-2; tentatively, D is TRBD1 (5 bases). The CDR3 spans 15 residues. The V end lost 1 base, the J end lost 1 base, and 8 bases lay between the germline ends. Germline CDR1 is SGHAT and CDR2 is FQNNGV. As DNA, the CDR3 is TGTGCCAGCAGCTTAGGACAGTTATCCTACAATGAGCAGTTCTTC. Amino acid sequence: CASSLGQLSYNEQFF.

The chain uses TRBV7-6 and TRBJ2-5, with 10 bases that match TRBD2. CDR3 length equals 14 residues. CDR1 SGHVS and CDR2 FNYEAQ come from the germline V gene. The ends lost 6 bases at V and 5 bases at J; junction bases unmatched: 6. CDR3 sequence (DNA): TGTGCCAGCAGTTTCACTAGCGGGGATGAGACCCAGTACTTC. Translating it yields CASSFTSGDETQYF.

The chain joins TRBV6-5 to TRBJ2-6; TRBD1 aligns across 8 bases. The CDR3 is 16 residues long. The V and J ends lost 0 bases and 3 bases, in that order; junction bases with no gene match: 1. The V gene's germline CDR1 is MNHEY and CDR2 SVGAGI. DNA for the CDR3: TGTGCCAGCAGTTACTCCAGGGGGCTTGGGGCCAACGTCCTGACTTTC. Protein product: CASSYSRGLGANVLTF.

This clone was seen only once. This chain connects TRBV5-1 to TRBJ2-7, with D perhaps TRBD1 (6 bases). Looked up from germline, CDR1 is SGHRS and CDR2 is YFSETQ. The CDR3 is 16 residues long. V was cut by 0 bases and J by 1 base, with 14 bases left in between. The chain's CDR3 is CASSLVVGARSYEQYF. In nucleotides, the CDR3 is TGCGCCAGCAGCTTGGTGGTGGGGGCGCGGTCCTACGAGCAGTACTTC. Supplemented by reference TRBV5-1 and TRBJ2-7, the full variable domain reads KAGVTQTPRYLIKTRGQQVTLSCSPISGHRSVSWYQQTPGQGLQFLFEYFSETQRNKGNFPGRFSGRQFSNSRSEMNVSTLELGDSALYLCASSLVVGARSYEQYFGPGTRLTVT.

V usage is TRBV12-5 and J usage is TRBJ2-7; D may be TRBD2 (5 bases). Looked up from germline, CDR1 is LGHNT and CDR2 is FRNRAP. V shed 4 bases and J shed 6 bases, with 10 bases lying between them. This CDR3 contains 12 residues. The CDR3: CASGYPDFEQYF. The CDR3 region has the DNA TGTGCTAGTGGTTATCCGGACTTCGAGCAGTACTTC.

The J gene is TRBJ1-1, the V gene TRBV6-6; perhaps TRBD1 as D (5 bases). Germline-derived CDR1 and CDR2 are MNHNY and SVGAGI (reference sequence). The CDR3 length is 15 residues. Trimming removed 0 bases at V and 3 bases at J, with 11 bases between. The CDR3 reads CASSYSLRGDTEAFF. The CDR3, as DNA: TGTGCCAGCAGTTACTCCCTCCGGGGGGACACTGAAGCTTTCTTT.

The V call is TRBV4-3, the J call TRBJ1-2; 7 bases are shared with TRBD1. The CDR3 is made up of 15 amino acids. CDR1 and CDR2 (germline): LGHNA, YSLEER. V lost 3 bases and J lost 4; bases outside the gene matches: 8. CDR3 DNA: TGCGCCAGCAGCCACCCTGGGGACAGCTTCTATGGCTACACCTTC. Residues: CASSHPGDSFYGYTF.

V usage is TRBV5-1 and J usage is TRBJ2-7; 7 nucleotides match TRBD1. The CDR3 has 16 amino acids. J lost 8 bases, V lost 0 bases, and 14 bases had no gene match. CDR1 is SGHRS, CDR2 YFSETQ, per germline. In nucleotides, the CDR3 is TGCGCCAGCAGCTTGGAATGGGTACAGGGGCTCCCACAGCAGTACTTC. Protein: CASSLEWVQGLPQQYF.

The V call is TRBV7-2, the J call TRBJ2-2; 10 nucleotides line up with TRBD2. The junction had 9 bases not matched to a gene; V was cut back by 5 bases and J by 6 bases. CDR1 SGHTA and CDR2 FQGNSA come from the germline V gene. This CDR3 region has 16 residues. As DNA, the CDR3 is TGTGCCAGCAGCCGACTCGGACTAGCGGTTTCCGGGGAGCTGTTTTTT. It specifies CASSRLGLAVSGELFF.

The rearrangement uses TRBV19 and TRBJ1-2; 7 bases are shared with TRBD1. Trimming cost V 5 bases and J 6 bases; bases outside gene matches: 12. CDR1 LNHDA and CDR2 SQIVND come from the germline V gene (reference sequence). There are 15 residues in the CDR3. The DNA of the CDR3 is TGTGCCAGTAGTGCCGGGTCTACAGGGGACAATGGCTACACCTTC. It is translated as CASSAGSTGDNGYTF. Complete variable domain (other parts from reference TRBV19 and TRBJ1-2): DGGITQSPKYLFRKEGQNVTLSCEQNLNHDAMYWYRQDPGQGLRLIYYSQIVNDFQKGDIAEGYSVSREKKESFPLTVTSAQKNPTAFYLCASSAGSTGDNGYTFGSGTRLTVV.

This clone was seen a handful of times. The genes are TRBV9 and TRBJ2-1; maybe TRBD1 (6 bases). The CDR3 sequence is 15 residues long. The V gene lost 5 bases and the J gene lost 2 bases, with 14 bases spanning the gap. Germline V CDR1 and CDR2: SGDLS, YYNGEE. The CDR3 nucleotides read TGTGCCAGCAGTGCCGAACAGGGAACCTACAATGAGCAGTTCTTC. It yields the protein CASSAEQGTYNEQFF.

The chain links TRBV6-6 to TRBJ2-1; 7 nucleotides line up with TRBD2. CDR1 and CDR2 (germline): MNHNY, SVGAGI (reference sequence). V lost 0 bases and J lost 9; bases outside the gene matches: 2. CDR3 length: 13 amino acids. The CDR3 reads CASSYSGRGEQFF. The CDR3 bases are TGTGCCAGCAGTTACTCAGGGAGGGGTGAGCAGTTCTTC.